This T cell receptor (beta chain) was sequenced in a study of shared clonotypes between healthy human individuals. CDR3 length equals 16 residues. Using immunoSEQ multiplex PCR, the repertoire was profiled, and TCRdb retains in-frame clones only, with some absent. The sample carries around 2.5 million clones, approximately 93% recorded once. What was sequenced was naive CD4+ T cells from PBMCs. The subset was: CD45RA+ positively selected. V is TRBV21-1 and J is TRBJ2-3; the DNA was not compared with TRBD2, the D call given in the table. TRBV21-1 is tagged as a pseudogene. The receptor was derived from a man aged 18-30 years in good health. Some clones in this sample may be carry-over from other donors' samples. CDR3 in DNA: TGTGCCAGCAGCATAAATACGGGACTCAGCACAGATACGCAGTATTTT. Amino acid sequence: CASSINTGLSTDTQYF.